Below are 32 T cell receptor beta chains sequenced from a single sample in a study of T cell repertoires in cytomegalovirus infection. TCRdb processed the reads anew with MiXCR; each CDR3 protein has one entry. The sample records about 490,000 distinct CDR3 sequences, 11% being singletons. Sequencing was done on a sample of PBMCs. The source is a human donor in good health (CMV status not recorded). Some clones in this sample may be carry-over from other donors' samples.

This clonotype was picked up many times. The chain employs TRBV6-6 and TRBJ1-5, with TRBD1 matching 8 bases. The CDR3 has 16 amino acids. Germline assignment: CDR1 MNHNY and CDR2 SVGAGI (reference sequence). Trimming at V came to 0 bases and at J to 4 bases, leaving 5 bases not matched to a gene. The CDR3 is CASSYSDRAGNQPQHF. CDR3 DNA sequence: TGTGCCAGCAGTTACTCGGACAGGGCGGGTAATCAGCCCCAGCATTTT.

About this clonotype: A read error may explain this, as a much larger clone is one base away. This chain connects TRBV19 to TRBJ1-5; D not certain. Germline V gene lookup returns CDR1 LNHDA and CDR2 SQIVND (reference sequence). The CDR3 runs to 15 residues. The CDR3 DNA reads TGTGCCAGAAGTATACGGCAGCCAACTAATCAGCCCCAGCATTTT. Its protein is CARSIRQPTNQPQHF. Filled out from reference TRBV19 and TRBJ1-5, the complete variable domain reads DGGITQSPKYLFRKEGQNVTLSCEQNLNHDAMYWYRQDPGQGLRLIYYSQIVNDFQKGDIAEGYSVSREKKESFPLTVTSAQKNPTAFYLCARSIRQPTNQPQHFGDGTRLSIL.

This clonotype was detected a few times. The V call is TRBV5-6, the J call TRBJ2-1; tentatively, D is TRBD2 (5 bases). Trimming shortened V by 0 bases and J by 1 base, and 14 bases separated the two germline ends. This CDR3 is 17 amino acids long. Germline V CDR1 and CDR2: SGHDT, YYEEEE. CDR3 bases: TGTGCCAGCAGCTTGGAATGGAGCGGTGCATCCTACAATGAGCAGTTCTTC. Protein: CASSLEWSGASYNEQFF.

This clonotype was counted at least ten times. The conserved phenylalanine or tryptophan normally closing the CDR3 is absent here, so this likely arose from a read error. Because the CDR3's place on the DNA is in doubt, the DNA is left out and the CDR3 is given as listed by TCRdb. V and J are TRBV28 and TRBJ2-5; the D call TRBD1 from the table was never checked on the DNA. Germline CDR1 is MDHEN and CDR2 is SYDVKM. The CDR3 totals 11 residues, both ends included. The CDR3 sequence: CASSVDRGGGI.

This clonotype was detected ten times or more. The chain joins TRBV3-1 to TRBJ2-1; 7 bases are shared with TRBD2. Trimming at V came to 0 bases and at J to 3 bases, leaving 5 bases not matched to a gene. Germline assignment: CDR1 LGHDT and CDR2 YNNKEL (reference sequence). This CDR3 contains 16 residues. The CDR3 spells CASSQDRGGDYNEQFF. In DNA form, the CDR3 reads TGTGCCAGCAGCCAAGATCGTGGGGGGGACTACAATGAGCAGTTCTTC.

This clonotype was counted at least ten times. The CDR3 protein is CASSLPRAGGPIEQYF. CDR3 nucleotides: TGTGCCAGCAGCTTACCGAGAGCGGGAGGGCCAATCGAGCAGTACTTC. The genes are TRBV7-9 and TRBJ2-7; 10 positions match TRBD2. The CDR3 has 16 amino acids. CDR1 is SEHNR and CDR2 is FQNEAQ in the germline V gene (reference sequence). V shed 2 bases, J shed 6 bases, and the junction held 10 bases outside the gene matches. The full variable domain, rest sourced from reference TRBV7-9 and TRBJ2-7, is DTGVSQNPRHKITKRGQNVTFRCDPISEHNRLYWYRQTLGQGPEFLTYFQNEAQLEKSRLLSDRFSAERPKGSFSTLEIQRTEQGDSAMYLCASSLPRAGGPIEQYFGPGTRLTVT.

V gene TRBV7-6 combines with J gene TRBJ1-2; D is possibly TRBD1 (6 bases). Per germline, CDR1 SGHVS and CDR2 FNYEAQ. The CDR3 is 14 amino acids. V lost 5 bases and J 8 bases, leaving 18 bases between the germline ends. DNA of the CDR3: TGTGCCAGCAGCGACTCAGGGGAAGGGGTGGGCTACACCTTC. The encoded protein is CASSDSGEGVGYTF.

This clonotype occurred many times. The chain recombines TRBV7-3 with TRBJ2-5; no firm D call. V lost 5 bases to trimming and J lost 2 bases, with 9 bases between them. Germline V gene data show CDR1 as SGHTA and CDR2 as FQGTGA. CDR3 length: 13 amino acids. The CDR3 bases are TGTGCCAGCAGCCGAGAATTGCAAGAGACCCAGTACTTC. This sequence encodes CASSRELQETQYF.

This clonotype was counted a few times. This chain connects TRBV12-3 or TRBV12-4 to TRBJ2-1; TRBD1 agrees at 8 bases. The ends lost 6 bases at V and 6 bases at J; junction bases unmatched: 28. This CDR3 region has 21 residues. In nucleotides, the CDR3 is TGTGCCAGCAGCTCCCGCCTTCGGGACAGGAGGATAGACTGGGTGATCAATGAGCAGTTCTTC. It is translated as CASSSRLRDRRIDWVINEQFF.

Many counts were recorded for this clonotype. V usage is TRBV12-3 or TRBV12-4 and J usage is TRBJ2-7, with D perhaps matching TRBD1 (7 bases). The CDR3 totals 15 residues. V lost 6 bases to trimming and J lost 2 bases, with 17 bases between them. CDR3: CASSHGQEGTYEQYF. Written as DNA, the CDR3 is TGTGCCAGCAGCCACGGACAGGAGGGGACCTACGAGCAGTACTTC.

Only a few counts were recorded for this clonotype. This sequence joins TRBV20-1 and TRBJ2-3; a possible D gene is TRBD2 (6 bases). V dropped 3 bases and J dropped 6 bases, with 10 bases sitting between them. The CDR3 consists of 12 residues. CDR1 is DFQATT and CDR2 is SNEGSKA in the germline V gene (reference sequence). The DNA of the CDR3 is TGCAGTGCTAGCGGGAGTCTGGATACGCAGTATTTT. Translated: CSASGSLDTQYF.

This clonotype was seen repeatedly, ten times or more. The V and J genes are TRBV7-9 and TRBJ1-1, with D perhaps TRBD1 (5 bases). Trimming removed 0 bases from V and 7 bases from J, with 12 bases in between. The V gene's germline CDR1 is SEHNR and CDR2 FQNEAQ (reference sequence). The length of the CDR3 is 14 residues. CDR3 DNA: TGTGCCAGCAGCTTAGCCAGGGACCGGGGTGAAGCTTTCTTT. It codes for CASSLARDRGEAFF.

This clonotype was observed at least ten times. V gene TRBV12-3 or TRBV12-4 combines with J gene TRBJ2-7, with no clear D. The germline V and J ends were trimmed by 2 bases and 7 bases, with 12 bases remaining between them. This CDR3 is built from 13 residues. The CDR3 DNA is TGTGCCAGCAGTTTACTACAGACCCCGGAGCAGTACTTC. Translated, it gives CASSLLQTPEQYF.

The rearrangement links TRBV29-1 to TRBJ1-5, with D perhaps matching TRBD1 (6 bases). The germline V gene has CDR1 SQVTM and CDR2 ANQGSEA. Between the trimmed V and J ends, which lost 4 bases and 4 bases, there was a span of 11 bases. The CDR3 sequence is 13 residues long. The CDR3 region has the DNA TGCAGCGTTGGAGGGGGGGTAAATCAGCCCCAGCATTTT. It encodes CSVGGGVNQPQHF.

Ten or more counts support this clonotype. The V gene is TRBV19, the J gene TRBJ2-3, with D perhaps TRBD1 (5 bases). Trimming took 1 base from V and 4 from J, leaving 6 bases between them. There are 13 residues in the CDR3. The germline gives CDR1 LNHDA, CDR2 SQIVND (reference sequence). The CDR3 loop reads CASSIGQPDTQYF. The CDR3 DNA reads TGTGCCAGTAGTATAGGACAGCCAGATACGCAGTATTTT.

This clonotype was counted ten times or more. The chain is built from TRBV7-9 and TRBJ1-1; D is uncertain. The CDR3 contains 13 residues. The germline CDR1 and CDR2 sequences are SEHNR and FQNEAQ (reference sequence). Trimming removed 6 bases from V and 2 bases from J, with 10 bases in between. CDR3 loop: CASSSTPNTEAFF. The CDR3 DNA is TGTGCCAGCAGTTCTACACCAAACACTGAAGCTTTCTTT.

This clonotype was detected a few times. The DNA of the CDR3 is TGCAGTGCTAGAGATTGGCCCCCGGGCCTCAGCTCCTACGAGCAGTACTTC. Protein: CSARDWPPGLSSYEQYF. The gene calls are TRBV20-1 and TRBJ2-7, with D unclear. The CDR3 totals 17 residues. Germline V lookup: CDR1 DFQATT, CDR2 SNEGSKA (reference sequence). Trimming took 0 bases from V and 0 from J, leaving 18 bases between them.

This clonotype was detected ten times or more. The V and J genes are TRBV11-1 and TRBJ2-5; tentatively, D is TRBD1 (5 bases). Between the trimmed V and J ends, which lost 4 bases and 4 bases, there was a span of 13 bases. The CDR3 length is 14 residues. The germline CDR1 and CDR2 sequences are SGHAT and FQDESV (reference sequence). The chain's CDR3 is CASSSQGRLETQYF. For the CDR3, the DNA is TGTGCCAGCAGCTCCCAGGGAAGGTTAGAGACCCAGTACTTC.

This clonotype has ten or more counts. V is TRBV7-6 and J is TRBJ2-7; D might be TRBD1 or TRBD2, each matching 6 bases. Between the trimmed V and J ends, which lost 1 base and 0 bases, there was a span of 19 bases. Per germline, CDR1 SGHVS and CDR2 FNYEAQ. The CDR3 covers 18 residues. CDR3 protein: CASSLGAGGAGDSYEQYF. The CDR3 nucleotides are TGTGCCAGCAGCTTAGGAGCAGGCGGGGCAGGGGACTCCTACGAGCAGTACTTC. Full variable domain (rest looked up from reference TRBV7-6 and TRBJ2-7): GAGVSQSPRYKVTKRGQDVALRCDPISGHVSLYWYRQALGQGPEFLTYFNYEAQQDKSGLPNDRFSAERPEGSISTLTIQRTEQRDSAMYRCASSLGAGGAGDSYEQYFGPGTRLTVT.

The CDR3 here is CASSMDSHTGELFF. The CDR3 nucleotides are TGTGCCAGTAGTATGGACAGCCACACCGGGGAGCTGTTTTTT. The genes are TRBV19 and TRBJ2-2; TRBD1 is a possible D gene (6 bases). V lost 3 bases and J 3 bases, leaving 8 bases between the germline ends. Germline V gene data show CDR1 as LNHDA and CDR2 as SQIVND (reference sequence). The CDR3 loop spans 14 amino acids.

This clonotype was counted ten times or more. The CDR3 DNA follows: TGTGCCAGTAGTTCCTTCGGGGAGGGCTACACCTTC. It is translated as CASSSFGEGYTF. The V call is TRBV19, the J call TRBJ1-2, with unresolved D. CDR1 is LNHDA, CDR2 SQIVND, per germline (reference sequence). The CDR3 covers 12 residues. V was clipped by 5 bases and J by 8 bases, with 12 bases between them.

This clonotype was picked up many times. The V call is TRBV27, the J call TRBJ2-1; 9 nucleotides match TRBD2. The V gene's germline CDR1 is MNHEY and CDR2 SMNVEV (reference sequence). V trimming: 5 bases; J trimming: 12 bases; junction bases outside the gene matches: 11. The CDR3 spans 14 residues. The CDR3 region has the DNA TGTGCCAGCAGTACATCGGGACTAGCTCGAGGGCAGTTCTTC. Its protein product is CASSTSGLARGQFF.

The gene calls are TRBV6-5 and TRBJ2-7; TRBD2 aligns across 7 bases. Trimming removed 3 bases from V and 0 bases from J; junction bases left unmatched: 2. The CDR3 consists of 14 residues. Per germline, CDR1 MNHEY and CDR2 SVGAGI. The CDR3 sequence is CASSYSSGSYEQYF. The CDR3, as DNA: TGTGCCAGCAGTTATTCTAGCGGCTCCTACGAGCAGTACTTC.

The chain recombines TRBV6-2 or TRBV6-3 with TRBJ2-1, with 7 bases that match TRBD2. Per germline, CDR1 MNHEY and CDR2 SVGEGT. CDR3 length: 17 residues. With V trimmed by 4 bases and J by 5 bases, 14 bases remained unmatched. The CDR3 spells CASSFQVGGGSHNEQFF. DNA of the CDR3: TGTGCCAGCAGTTTCCAGGTTGGCGGGGGATCACACAATGAGCAGTTCTTC.

V usage is TRBV19 and J usage is TRBJ2-2, with 16 bases fitting TRBD2. Trimming cost V 4 bases and J 6 bases; bases outside gene matches: 11. Germline lookup yields CDR1 LNHDA and CDR2 SQIVND (reference sequence). The CDR3 length is 19 residues. CDR3: CASSTGLAGGDGRAGELFF. CDR3 nucleotides: TGTGCCAGTAGTACGGGACTAGCGGGAGGGGACGGTCGGGCCGGGGAGCTGTTTTTT.

There are many counts of this clonotype. The chain joins TRBV28 to TRBJ1-3; D is unresolved. Germline-derived CDR1 and CDR2 are MDHEN and SYDVKM. This CDR3 contains 14 residues. Trimming removed 6 bases from V and 0 bases from J, with 9 bases in between. CDR3 nucleotide sequence: TGTGCCAGCAGGTCAGGACTCTCTGGAAACACCATATATTTT. Amino acids: CASRSGLSGNTIYF. Supplemented by reference TRBV28 and TRBJ1-3, the full variable domain reads DVKVTQSSRYLVKRTGEKVFLECVQDMDHENMFWYRQDPGLGLRLIYFSYDVKMKEKGDIPEGYSVSREKKERFSLILESASTNQTSMYLCASRSGLSGNTIYFGEGSWLTVV.

The table lists this clonotype with a few counts. The chain carries TRBV5-4 and TRBJ2-3; TRBD2 aligns across 10 bases. The CDR3 extends over 16 amino acids. V lost 4 bases and J lost 0; bases outside the gene matches: 5. The V gene's germline CDR1 is SGHNT and CDR2 YYREEE (reference sequence). The CDR3 region is CASSPAGGTSTDTQYF. In DNA form, the CDR3 reads TGTGCCAGCAGCCCAGCGGGGGGGACGAGCACAGATACGCAGTATTTT.

At least ten counts were recorded for this clonotype. The chain recombines TRBV5-4 with TRBJ2-2; TRBD2 matches 8 bases. V lost 1 base, J lost 3 bases, and 11 bases stayed unmatched. This CDR3 spans 18 amino acids. In germline, CDR1 is SGHNT, CDR2 YYREEE (reference sequence). The CDR3 region has the DNA TGTGCCAGCAGCTTGTATACCAGCGGGGGCCCCTACACCGGGGAGCTGTTTTTT. Its translation is CASSLYTSGGPYTGELFF.

This chain connects TRBV29-1 to TRBJ2-5; 7 bases fit TRBD2. The CDR3 is 14 residues long. Germline assignment: CDR1 SQVTM and CDR2 ANQGSEA. Trimming cost V 6 bases and J 0 bases; bases outside gene matches: 7. This CDR3 reads CSVSAGTYQETQYF. The CDR3 region has the DNA TGCAGCGTCTCAGCGGGGACCTACCAAGAGACCCAGTACTTC.

This clonotype was counted many times. The chain has TRBV10-3 and TRBJ1-4; 7 nucleotides align to TRBD1. Germline V gene sequence: CDR1 ENHRY, CDR2 SYGVKD. The CDR3 sequence is 13 residues long. Trimming at V came to 3 bases and at J to 11 bases, leaving 6 bases not matched to a gene. The CDR3 DNA reads TGTGCCATCAGTGATCCCGGACAGGCCAAACTGTTTTTT. Its translation: CAISDPGQAKLFF.

This clonotype was observed a handful of times. The CDR3 spells CAISADGLNTEAFF. The CDR3 DNA follows: TGTGCCATCAGTGCCGACGGATTGAACACTGAAGCTTTCTTT. The chain employs TRBV10-3 and TRBJ1-1; D ambiguous. Germline lookup yields CDR1 ENHRY and CDR2 SYGVKD. V was clipped by 4 bases and J by 0 bases, with 9 bases between them. The CDR3 totals 14 residues.

This clonotype was seen at least ten times. The V call is TRBV4-2, the J call TRBJ2-1; D uncertain. This CDR3 has 18 amino acids. The V end lost 5 bases, the J end lost 3 bases, and 23 bases lay between the germline ends. CDR1 is LGHNA, CDR2 YNFKEQ, per germline. The CDR3 loop reads CASSSPRRSYQIYNEQFF. DNA of the CDR3: TGTGCCAGCAGCAGCCCTAGGCGGAGCTATCAAATCTACAATGAGCAGTTCTTC.